The 17 T cell receptor beta chains reported below all come from one sample, sequenced in a study of beta chain features in type 1 diabetes. Study-wide results and caveats: Type 1 diabetes patients showed a moderate but significant shortening of TCRB CDR3s in all four CD4+ subsets.

The antigens these receptors bind are not known. Sequencing targeted expressed TCRB transcripts, as all isolated RNA had been reverse transcribed. Measured with immunoSEQ multiplex PCR; TCRdb has only the in-frame clones, and not every one. The data contain around 710,000 clones, roughly 12% of them singletons. The sample comprised naive CD4+ T cells from blood. Every receptor here comes from a man in his thirties or forties with type 1 diabetes.

This clone was counted only a few times. This chain links TRBV6-5 with TRBJ1-6; D unresolved. Germline V CDR1 and CDR2: MNHEY, SVGAGI. Trimming cost V 6 bases and J 4 bases, with 4 bases left between them. This CDR3 is built from 12 residues. The CDR3 DNA sequence: TGTGCCAGCAGGTTTTATAATTCACCCCTCCACTTT. Encoded protein: CASRFYNSPLHF.

This chain links TRBV28 with TRBJ2-7, with TRBD1 as a possible D gene (6 bases). This CDR3 comprises 12 residues. Germline loops: CDR1 MDHEN, CDR2 SYDVKM. Trimming took off 8 bases at V and 4 bases at J, with 12 bases between the two ends. The CDR3 DNA is TGTGCCAGCGGCAGGGGTAGTTACGAGCAGTACTTC. Its protein product is CASGRGSYEQYF.

This clone has more than one count but fewer than ten. This chain uses TRBV30 with TRBJ2-2; tentative D call: TRBD2 (5 bases). The germline V gene has CDR1 GTSNPN and CDR2 SVGIG (reference sequence). Deletions cut 2 bases from V and 2 bases from J, with 6 bases between. The CDR3 consists of 13 residues. The CDR3 is CAWSRTNTGELFF. Here the CDR3 DNA reads TGTGCCTGGAGTAGGACTAACACCGGGGAGCTGTTTTTT.

The chain employs TRBV7-9 and TRBJ1-5; tentative D call: TRBD1 (5 bases). V was pared by 3 bases and J by 7 bases, with 7 bases between. Germline V gene sequence: CDR1 SEHNR, CDR2 FQNEAQ (reference sequence). The CDR3 has 12 residues. The CDR3 nucleotides are TGTGCCAGCAGCTTTCAGGGCCAGCCCCAGCATTTT. Residues: CASSFQGQPQHF.

This rearrangement joins TRBV19 to TRBJ1-2; D gene ambiguous. Germline assignment: CDR1 LNHDA and CDR2 SQIVND (reference sequence). V lost 5 bases to trimming and J lost 4 bases, with 17 bases between them. The CDR3 is 15 amino acids. The CDR3 DNA sequence: TGTGCCAGTAGTCCACCTCGAACGGCTCTCTATGGCTACACCTTC. This gives the protein CASSPPRTALYGYTF.

The genes are TRBV5-1 and TRBJ2-2, with D possibly TRBD1 on 6 matching bases. Trimming removed 1 base at V and 6 bases at J, with 16 bases between. This CDR3 comprises 16 residues. Germline lookup yields CDR1 SGHRS and CDR2 YFSETQ. For the CDR3, the DNA is TGCGCCAGCAGCTTGAGGTCAGGGGTTGGCGCCGGGGAGCTGTTTTTT. The encoded protein is CASSLRSGVGAGELFF.

V and J are TRBV5-6 and TRBJ2-7; TRBD1 matches at 7 bases. CDR3 length equals 13 residues. With V trimmed by 2 bases and J by 2 bases, 1 base remained unmatched. Germline assignment: CDR1 SGHDT and CDR2 YYEEEE. DNA for the CDR3: TGTGCCAGCAGCTTCGACAGGGCCTACGAGCAGTACTTC. This encodes CASSFDRAYEQYF.

The chain recombines TRBV6-4 with TRBJ2-7; D is possibly TRBD2 (5 bases). Per germline, CDR1 MRHNA and CDR2 SNTAGT. V shed 4 bases and J shed 4 bases, with 14 bases lying between them. This CDR3 contains 14 residues. CDR3: CASSVAFRGYEQYF. Written as DNA, the CDR3 is TGTGCCAGCAGTGTAGCCTTTCGGGGTTACGAGCAGTACTTC.

This chain joins TRBV4-3 and TRBJ1-4, with D hard to call. This CDR3 has 13 residues. The V and J ends lost 4 bases and 8 bases respectively, with 11 bases between them. CDR1 LGHNA and CDR2 YSLEER come from the germline V gene. CDR3 DNA: TGCGCCAGCAGCCCGGTTTTGAGAGAAAAACTGTTTTTT. It yields the protein CASSPVLREKLFF.

The chain recombines TRBV19 with TRBJ2-5; no clear D. Trimming took off 10 bases at V and 4 bases at J, with 13 bases between the two ends. Germline V gene data show CDR1 as LNHDA and CDR2 as SQIVND (reference sequence). There are 12 residues in the CDR3. Here the CDR3 reads CATRGDGETQYF. The DNA for the CDR3 is TGTGCCACCCGAGGCGATGGAGAGACCCAGTACTTC.

CDR3 nucleotides: TGCGCCAGCAGCCAAGACCGGGACATTTCCTACGAGCAGTACTTC. Encoded protein: CASSQDRDISYEQYF. J is TRBJ2-7 and V is TRBV4-3, with a tentative D call TRBD1 (6 bases). The CDR3 spans 15 residues. Trimming stripped 0 bases from V and 1 base from J, with 10 bases between. Germline CDR1 reads LGHNA; CDR2 reads YSLEER.

This clone has only a few counts. J is TRBJ2-7 and V is TRBV5-1; TRBD1 agrees at 11 bases. The CDR3 is made up of 16 amino acids. Trimming took 0 bases from V and 8 from J; bases not matched to a gene: 10. Germline V gene lookup returns CDR1 SGHRS and CDR2 YFSETQ. This CDR3 is CASSLVVGTGGEKQYF. The CDR3 bases are TGCGCCAGCAGCTTGGTTGTCGGGACAGGGGGTGAGAAGCAGTACTTC.

V is TRBV5-4 and J is TRBJ2-2; 7 bases map to TRBD1. CDR3 length: 16 residues. Trimming at V came to 4 bases and at J to 3 bases, leaving 9 bases not matched to a gene. The germline CDR1 and CDR2 sequences are SGHNT and YYREEE (reference sequence). The CDR3 loop is CASSQIDRVDTGELFF. Here the CDR3 DNA reads TGTGCCAGCAGCCAAATCGACAGGGTCGACACCGGGGAGCTGTTTTTT.

This clone appeared a few times. The chain joins TRBV19 to TRBJ2-5; no clear D. The germline gives CDR1 LNHDA, CDR2 SQIVND (reference sequence). With 7 bases removed from V and 4 bases from J, the gap between germline ends came to 4 bases. This CDR3 spans 10 amino acids. CDR3 nucleotide sequence: TGTGCCAGTATGGGAGAGACCCAGTACTTC. Translation gives CASMGETQYF.

This chain connects TRBV11-2 to TRBJ2-1; D is unclear. The CDR3 is 10 amino acids. CDR1 is SGHAT and CDR2 is FQNNGV in the germline V gene. Trimming pared 5 bases from V and 9 bases from J, leaving 5 bases between. CDR3 sequence reads: CASSRSEQFF. The CDR3 bases are TGTGCCAGCAGCCGTAGTGAGCAGTTCTTC.

This clone has more than one count but fewer than ten. This chain joins TRBV9 and TRBJ2-1; 12 bases line up with TRBD1. J was trimmed by 8 bases and V by 3 bases; bases with no gene match: 6. The CDR3 is made up of 15 amino acids. Germline V gene sequence: CDR1 SGDLS, CDR2 YYNGEE. CDR3 sequence reads: CASSGPGQGADEQFF. In nucleotides, the CDR3 is TGTGCCAGCAGCGGACCGGGACAGGGGGCTGATGAGCAGTTCTTC.

To note about this clone: Its ends do not fully match the called genes, so a read error is possible. The rearrangement links TRBV7-7 to TRBJ2-1; the match to TRBD2 covers 7 bases. Germline V gene sequence: CDR1 SSHAT, CDR2 FNYEAQ (reference sequence). The CDR3 contains 15 residues. CDR3 coding DNA: TGTGCTAGCAGCCCAAGACTAGCCGCCAGCAATGAGCAGTTCTTC. Translated, it gives CASSPRLAASNEQFF.